This T cell receptor beta chain was sequenced during a study of Graves' ophthalmopathy and Graves' hyperthyroidism. Study conclusions and caveats: The model forecast ophthalmopathy progression, reaching over 70% sensitivity and approximately 72% specificity.

Using RNA transcripts, the TCR beta CDR3 regions were amplified. The first-round RT-PCR employed HTBI primers together with the Qiagen OneStep RT-PCR kit. A multiplex PCR was then performed as the second round. Each CDR3 protein gets one entry after TCRdb re-called the multiplex PCR reads with MiXCR. The sample contains 1 million to 1.3 million distinct CDR3 sequences, 35% to 40% of which appear only once. The table lists this clonotype with many counts. Its antigen is undetermined. Exclusion criteria comprised other autoimmune diseases, uncontrolled infections, pregnancy or lactation in patients. The specimen was peripheral blood or thyroid tissue (not recorded which). The TCR was taken from an adult man with Graves' hyperthyroidism.

CDR3 bases: TGTGCCAGCAGCTTAGATCTTAACGGCGAGCAGTACTTC. This gives the protein CASSLDLNGEQYF. V and J are TRBV7-6 and TRBJ2-7; D remains unclear. CDR1 is SGHVS, CDR2 FNYEAQ, per germline. The CDR3 is 13 amino acids. Trimming removed 1 base from V and 6 bases from J, with 10 bases in between.